One sample yielded the 9 T cell receptor beta chains listed below, sequenced in a study of graft-versus-host responses after intestinal transplantation. Their target antigens are unknown. The table came from immunoSEQ multiplex PCR; TCRdb's copy has only in-frame clones and leaves some out. The sample records just under 65,000 clones, approximately 90% being singletons. Source: unstimulated CD8+ T cells sorted from spleen or lymph node cells, taken before transplant. The origin of the receptors is a human donor who was the organ donor for an intestinal transplant.

CDR3 region: CASSSSGLLEEQFF. The CDR3 DNA follows: TGTGCCAGCAGCTCAAGCGGGCTGCTGGAAGAGCAGTTCTTC. J is TRBJ2-1 and V is TRBV11-3, with D perhaps matching TRBD2 (6 bases). Germline lookup yields CDR1 SGHNT and CDR2 YENEEA. Trimming took off 4 bases at V and 10 bases at J, with 17 bases between the two ends. The CDR3 is 14 amino acids.

In its sample, this clone was seen once. The chain employs TRBV28 and TRBJ1-1; D not certain. Germline loops: CDR1 MDHEN, CDR2 SYDVKM. The length of the CDR3 is 16 residues. The V and J ends lost 3 bases and 7 bases respectively, with 21 bases between them. The CDR3 loop is CASSLLPPAEEGEAFF. The CDR3 DNA reads as TGTGCCAGCAGTTTGCTTCCCCCGGCAGAAGAGGGTGAAGCTTTCTTT.

The chain combines TRBV4-1 with TRBJ2-3, with a weak D call TRBD2 (5 bases). Trimming removed 1 base at V and 1 base at J, with 6 bases between. This CDR3 has 14 residues. Per the germline V gene, CDR1 is MGHRA and CDR2 is YSYEKL. The CDR3 nucleotides read TGCGCCAGCAGCCAAGTCGGGGGCACAGATACGCAGTATTTT. This translates into CASSQVGGTDTQYF.

This sequence joins TRBV9 and TRBJ2-2; tentatively, D is TRBD2 (6 bases). V was trimmed by 4 bases and J by 7 bases, leaving 26 bases between them. The CDR3 spans 18 residues. Germline-derived CDR1 and CDR2 are SGDLS and YYNGEE. As DNA, the CDR3 is TGTGCCAGCAGCCCCAGCGAAGCGGGCCCATCGCGGGGCGGGGAGCTGTTTTTT. Translation gives CASSPSEAGPSRGGELFF.

This chain links TRBV9 with TRBJ2-7, with 11 bases matching TRBD2. Germline V gene data show CDR1 as SGDLS and CDR2 as YYNGEE. V trimming: 4 bases; J trimming: 2 bases; junction bases outside the gene matches: 5. The CDR3 is 15 residues long. In DNA, the CDR3 is TGTGCCAGCAGCCCTAGCGGGAGGCCCGCCTACGAGCAGTACTTC. This sequence encodes CASSPSGRPAYEQYF.

V gene TRBV13 combines with J gene TRBJ2-3, with 8 bases matching TRBD1. This CDR3 region has 23 residues. CDR1 PRHDT and CDR2 FYEKMQ come from the germline V gene (reference sequence). V was clipped by 4 bases and J by 0 bases; unmatched bases: 27. The CDR3: CASSSTGQGAKHIQHTSTDTQYF. The CDR3 DNA is TGTGCCAGCAGCTCAACCGGGCAGGGGGCCAAGCATATTCAGCACACTAGCACAGATACGCAGTATTTT.

This clone was counted a few times. V gene TRBV28 combines with J gene TRBJ1-4, with D maybe TRBD1 (5 bases). Per the germline V gene, CDR1 is MDHEN and CDR2 is SYDVKM. The ends were cut back, 7 bases at V and 2 bases at J, with 11 bases in the middle. CDR3 length equals 14 residues. CDR3 residues: CASTPGGTNEKLFF. CDR3 DNA sequence: TGTGCCAGCACCCCGGGGGGGACTAATGAAAAACTGTTTTTT.

V usage is TRBV7-3 and J usage is TRBJ2-1; no clear D gene. CDR1 is SGHTA and CDR2 is FQGTGA in the germline V gene. The germline V and J ends were trimmed by 5 bases and 6 bases, with 14 bases remaining between them. The CDR3 totals 14 residues. CDR3 DNA sequence: TGTGCCAGCAGCCTTGATCTAGGTGGCAATGAGCAGTTCTTC. This gives the protein CASSLDLGGNEQFF.

The chain links TRBV6-6 to TRBJ1-1; D is possibly TRBD1 (6 bases). V gave up 8 bases and J gave up 4 bases, with 17 bases separating them. CDR3 length: 14 amino acids. CDR1 and CDR2 (germline): MNHNY, SVGAGI (reference sequence). CDR3 nucleotides: TGTGCCAGCGCACAGGGAAGGGGGACCACTGAAGCTTTCTTT. Amino acids: CASAQGRGTTEAFF.